This entry lists 7 T cell receptor beta chains sequenced from one sample in a study of identical twins. TCRdb passed the 5' RACE reads through MiXCR, listing each CDR3 protein once. The table lists under 450,000 distinct CDR3 sequences, about 18% of them singletons, with roughly 12% in the top ten. The sample consisted of naive T cells sorted from blood. The source is a man aged 45-65 years in good health.

This clonotype was detected only a few times. The genes are TRBV7-2 and TRBJ2-7; 12 bases are shared with TRBD2. The ends lost 0 bases at V and 1 base at J; junction bases unmatched: 1. Germline loops: CDR1 SGHTA, CDR2 FQGNSA. The CDR3 spans 16 residues. The chain's CDR3 is CASSLAGLAGSYEQYF. CDR3 DNA sequence: TGTGCCAGCAGCTTAGCGGGACTAGCGGGTTCCTACGAGCAGTACTTC.

J is TRBJ1-5 and V is TRBV6-2 or TRBV6-3, with D maybe TRBD1 (6 bases). Germline values: CDR1 MNHEY, CDR2 SVGEGT. Trimming removed 4 bases from V and 6 bases from J, with 22 bases in between. The CDR3 runs to 17 residues. The CDR3 DNA follows: TGTGCCAGCAGTTCTTTCCGGGGACATAAAACGGGTCAGCCCCAGCATTTT. This codes for CASSSFRGHKTGQPQHF.

The V gene is TRBV11-1, the J gene TRBJ2-3; a possible D gene is TRBD1 (5 bases). The CDR3 contains 20 residues. Germline lookup yields CDR1 SGHAT and CDR2 FQDESV (reference sequence). Trimming took off 1 base at V and 1 base at J, with 24 bases between the two ends. The CDR3: CASSLGLWGHVGNGTDTQYF. CDR3 in DNA: TGTGCCAGCAGCTTAGGCCTGTGGGGCCACGTAGGGAACGGCACAGATACGCAGTATTTT.

This clonotype has only a few counts. CDR3 DNA: TGCGCCAGCAGCCGCATGACAGGGGATCAACCGAGATTTAATGAAAAACTGTTTTTT. Amino acids: CASSRMTGDQPRFNEKLFF. This sequence joins TRBV4-1 and TRBJ1-4, with 8 bases lining up with TRBD1. The CDR3 contains 19 residues. Germline V gene data show CDR1 as MGHRA and CDR2 as YSYEKL. The junction had 17 bases not matched to a gene; V was cut back by 4 bases and J by 4 bases.

This clonotype was counted only a few times. The chain joins TRBV5-5 to TRBJ1-1; D remains ambiguous. V was pared by 0 bases and J by 5 bases, with 11 bases between. Germline V gene sequence: CDR1 SGHKS, CDR2 YYEKEE (reference sequence). The CDR3 loop spans 14 amino acids. CDR3: CASSLAEVRTEAFF. The CDR3 DNA sequence: TGTGCCAGCAGCTTGGCGGAGGTGCGGACTGAAGCTTTCTTT. Full variable domain (rest looked up from reference TRBV5-5 and TRBJ1-1): DAGVTQSPTHLIKTRGQQVTLRCSPISGHKSVSWYQQVLGQGPQFIFQYYEKEERGRGNFPDRFSARQFPNYSSELNVNALLLGDSALYLCASSLAEVRTEAFFGQGTRLTVV.

There are many counts of this clonotype. The genes are TRBV2 and TRBJ2-2; D possibly corresponds to TRBD1 (6 bases). Germline V gives CDR1 SNHLY, CDR2 FYNNEI. This CDR3 has 16 residues. Trimming removed 6 bases from V and 0 bases from J, with 14 bases in between. This chain's CDR3 is CASRLPGTTNTGELFF. In DNA form, the CDR3 reads TGTGCCAGCAGACTCCCCGGGACAACGAACACCGGGGAGCTGTTTTTT. The entire variable domain, with the rest obtained from reference TRBV2 and TRBJ2-2, is as follows: EPEVTQTPSHQVTQMGQEVILRCVPISNHLYFYWYRQILGQKVEFLVSFYNNEISEKSEIFDDQFSVERPDGSNFTLKIRSTKLEDSAMYFCASRLPGTTNTGELFFGEGSRLTVL.

This chain links TRBV20-1 with TRBJ2-7, with D tentatively TRBD1 or TRBD2 (6 bases each). The V end was cut by 2 bases, the J end by 1 base, with 24 bases between. Germline V gene data show CDR1 as DFQATT and CDR2 as SNEGSKA (reference sequence). CDR3 length: 18 residues. CDR3 sequence reads: CSARPRGASGIMSYEQYF. CDR3 in DNA: TGCAGTGCTAGACCTAGGGGGGCATCCGGGATTATGTCCTACGAGCAGTACTTC.